Below, 7 T cell receptor beta chains from the same sample are listed, as sequenced in a study of blood T cell repertoires in COVID-19. Assay used: immunoSEQ multiplex PCR; TCRdb lists only in-frame clones, some missing. The sample has under 300,000 clones; approximately 87% are singletons. The sequenced sample consisted of peripheral blood. Receptors were obtained from a woman aged 25 to 45 with COVID-19, enrolled during active disease.

The chain has TRBV6-2 or TRBV6-3 and TRBJ2-7; 7 bases align to TRBD1. The CDR3 has 14 residues. J gave up 3 bases and V 0 bases, and 2 bases lay outside the gene matches. Germline V gene lookup returns CDR1 MNHEY and CDR2 SVGEGT. This CDR3 reads CASSYSGTVYEQYF. The CDR3 DNA reads TGTGCCAGCAGTTACTCGGGGACAGTCTACGAGCAGTACTTC.

The gene calls are TRBV19 and TRBJ1-1; no reliable D call. Germline V gene sequence: CDR1 LNHDA, CDR2 SQIVND (reference sequence). This CDR3 contains 14 residues. V was pared by 5 bases and J by 6 bases, with 16 bases between. The CDR3 is CASSPRTPGAEAFF. In DNA form, the CDR3 reads TGTGCCAGTAGTCCCCGGACTCCGGGCGCTGAAGCTTTCTTT.

The chain couples TRBV7-2 to TRBJ1-1; D unclear. This CDR3 has 15 amino acids. In germline, CDR1 is SGHTA, CDR2 FQGNSA. Between the trimmed V and J ends, which lost 7 bases and 1 base, there was a span of 16 bases. CDR3 region: CASTGGSGRNTEAFF. In nucleotides, the CDR3 is TGTGCCAGCACCGGAGGGTCTGGGCGGAACACTGAAGCTTTCTTT.

V gene TRBV6-1 combines with J gene TRBJ2-1; the match to TRBD1 covers 7 bases. The CDR3 has 16 residues. The germline V gene encodes CDR1 MNHNS and CDR2 SASEGT. J lost 7 bases, V lost 4 bases, and 13 bases had no gene match. DNA for the CDR3: TGTGCCAGCAGTGCGTTCTCCGTTATCAGGGGGAATGAGCAGTTCTTC. Its protein is CASSAFSVIRGNEQFF.

The rearrangement links TRBV7-9 to TRBJ2-7; TRBD1 matches 10 bases. CDR3 length: 13 residues. Germline CDR1 reads SEHNR; CDR2 reads FQNEAQ (reference sequence). V lost 5 bases to trimming and J lost 5 bases; unmatched junction nucleotides: 3. The CDR3 region is CASSRTGGDEQYF. The CDR3 DNA follows: TGTGCCAGCAGCCGGACAGGGGGAGACGAGCAGTACTTC.

The chain links TRBV6-1 to TRBJ2-7; TRBD2 might be the D (6 bases). The CDR3 extends over 15 amino acids. Trimming removed 2 bases from V and 3 bases from J, with 14 bases in between. The V gene's germline CDR1 is MNHNS and CDR2 SASEGT. The CDR3 reads CASSEPGGSIYEQYF. The CDR3 nucleotides read TGTGCCAGCAGTGAACCTGGGGGGTCGATCTACGAGCAGTACTTC.

The chain carries TRBV4-1 and TRBJ2-5; 13 nucleotides agree with TRBD2. J gave up 2 bases and V 4 bases, and 7 bases lay outside the gene matches. CDR3 length: 17 residues. Looked up from germline, CDR1 is MGHRA and CDR2 is YSYEKL. The chain's CDR3 is CASSLGLAGSSQETQYF. CDR3 DNA: TGCGCCAGCAGCCTGGGACTAGCGGGATCCAGTCAAGAGACCCAGTACTTC.